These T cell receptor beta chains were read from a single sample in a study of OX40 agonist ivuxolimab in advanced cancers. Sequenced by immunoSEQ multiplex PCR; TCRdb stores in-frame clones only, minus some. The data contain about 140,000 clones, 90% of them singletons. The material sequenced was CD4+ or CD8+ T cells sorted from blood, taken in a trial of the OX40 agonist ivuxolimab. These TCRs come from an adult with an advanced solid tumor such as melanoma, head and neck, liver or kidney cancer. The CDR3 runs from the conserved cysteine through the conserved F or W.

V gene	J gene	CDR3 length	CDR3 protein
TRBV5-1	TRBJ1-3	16	CASSLQGQSSGNTIYF
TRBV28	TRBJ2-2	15	CASWTGTGVTGELFF
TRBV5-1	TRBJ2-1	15	CASSEVSGNLDEQFF
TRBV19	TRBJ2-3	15	CASSMTIRVGDTQYF
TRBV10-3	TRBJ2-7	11	CAISETREQYF
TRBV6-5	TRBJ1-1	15	CASSYSAELNTEAFF
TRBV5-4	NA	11	CASSFGREQYF
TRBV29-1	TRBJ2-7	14	CSVHTGTATYEQYF
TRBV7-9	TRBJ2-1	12	CASSPLGSEQFF
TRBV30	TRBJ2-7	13	CAWSVVAEGEQYF
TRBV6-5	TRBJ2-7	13	CASTSGGNYEQYF
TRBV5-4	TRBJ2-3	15	CASSLDEDRGDTQYF
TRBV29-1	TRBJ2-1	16	CSANVGRTSVYNEQFF
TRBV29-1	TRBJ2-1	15	CSVDSGRALYNEQFF
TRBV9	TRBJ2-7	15	CASSVDGTNAYEQYF
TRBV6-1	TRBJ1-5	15	CASSEAGYSNQPQHF
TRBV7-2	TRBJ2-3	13	CASTAGGGDTQYF
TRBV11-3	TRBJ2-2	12	CASRQTPEGLFF
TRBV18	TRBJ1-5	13	CASSPPGGQPQHF
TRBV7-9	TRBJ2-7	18	CASSSVPGQVSGSYEQYF
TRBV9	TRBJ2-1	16	CASSGGLAASYNEQFF
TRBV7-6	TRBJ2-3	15	CASSLNRGRTDTQYF
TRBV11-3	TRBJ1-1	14	CASSLRGRDTEAFF
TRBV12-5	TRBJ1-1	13	CASGFHMNTEAFF
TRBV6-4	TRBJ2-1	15	CASSEFSKGYNEQFF
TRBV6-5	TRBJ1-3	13	CASSYNEGARRYF
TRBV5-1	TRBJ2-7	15	CASSLVVQGNYEQYF
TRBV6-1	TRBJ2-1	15	CASSDSPISYNEQFF
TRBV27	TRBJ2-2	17	CASTPLLAGGDTGELFF
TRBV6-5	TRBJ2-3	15	CASSKRTSGTDTQYF
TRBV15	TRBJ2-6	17	CATSREAAGFGANVLTF
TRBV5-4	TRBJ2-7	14	CASSFGTGGIEQYF
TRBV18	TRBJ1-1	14	CASSPVGEGTEAFF
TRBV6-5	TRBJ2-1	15	CASSGTSGPTNEQFF
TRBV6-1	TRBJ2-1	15	CASGRQLTEDNEQFF
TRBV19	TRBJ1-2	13	CATKGQGSYGYTF
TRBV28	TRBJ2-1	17	CASSTTSGRSSYNEQFF
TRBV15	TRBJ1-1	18	CATSRDRDRVLGGTEAFF
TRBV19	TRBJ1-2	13	CASSIDRAGGYTF
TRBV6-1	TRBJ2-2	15	CASRPPPGDTGELFF
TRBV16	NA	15	CASSQSPDGAYEQYF
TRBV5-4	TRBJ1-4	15	CASSLVGATNEKLFF
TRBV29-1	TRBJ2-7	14	CSVNDRTDTYEQYF
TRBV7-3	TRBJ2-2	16	CASSLSGTRATGELFF
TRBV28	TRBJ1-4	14	CASSSGQTNEKLFF
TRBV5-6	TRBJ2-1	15	CASSNLGRPDNEQFF
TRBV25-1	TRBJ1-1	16	CASSGTLGQMNTEAFF
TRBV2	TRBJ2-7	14	CASREGDSPYEQYF
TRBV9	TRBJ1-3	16	CASSVGQGAPRNTIYF
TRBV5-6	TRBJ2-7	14	CASSLTDSSYEQYF
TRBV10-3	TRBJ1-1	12	CAISPTVTEAFF
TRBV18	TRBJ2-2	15	CASSARTGGAGELFF
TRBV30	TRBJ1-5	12	CAWMIPGQPQHF
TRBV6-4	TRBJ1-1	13	CASSQDRGLEAFF
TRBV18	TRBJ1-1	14	CASSSTVENTEAFF
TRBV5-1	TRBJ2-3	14	CASSLVSDGDTQYF
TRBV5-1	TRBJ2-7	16	CASSLDISGVSHEQYF
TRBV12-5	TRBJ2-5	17	CASGMGGLAGGWETQYF